This T cell receptor (beta chain) emerged from a study of cytomegalovirus exposure and HLA in healthy donors. Study details: Early release data held 75 million to 90 million unique TCRs from HLA-typed donors.

13 Jbeta primers and 60 Vbeta primers were used for the PCR. Measured with immunoSEQ multiplex PCR; TCRdb has only the in-frame clones, and not every one. This sample has about 170,000 clones, with about 79% found just once. Study-level results: It was likely that a cluster of highly shared sequence variants was a sequencing artifact. Many donors carried some public TCRs, although rarity characterized most TCR sequences.

V lost 2 bases, J lost 3 bases, and 8 bases stayed unmatched. This CDR3 spans 16 amino acids. The V gene's germline CDR1 is LGHNA and CDR2 YNFKEQ. On this clone itself: Its antigen is undetermined.

The TCR sequence derives from a woman in her forties or fifties in good health and CMV-seronegative. Sequences were obtained from PBMCs. This chain connects TRBV4-2 to TRBJ2-7; 9 nucleotides align to TRBD1. CDR3 sequence reads: CASSQTPGTGNYEQYF. As DNA, the CDR3 is TGTGCCAGCAGCCAAACACCCGGGACAGGGAACTACGAGCAGTACTTC.